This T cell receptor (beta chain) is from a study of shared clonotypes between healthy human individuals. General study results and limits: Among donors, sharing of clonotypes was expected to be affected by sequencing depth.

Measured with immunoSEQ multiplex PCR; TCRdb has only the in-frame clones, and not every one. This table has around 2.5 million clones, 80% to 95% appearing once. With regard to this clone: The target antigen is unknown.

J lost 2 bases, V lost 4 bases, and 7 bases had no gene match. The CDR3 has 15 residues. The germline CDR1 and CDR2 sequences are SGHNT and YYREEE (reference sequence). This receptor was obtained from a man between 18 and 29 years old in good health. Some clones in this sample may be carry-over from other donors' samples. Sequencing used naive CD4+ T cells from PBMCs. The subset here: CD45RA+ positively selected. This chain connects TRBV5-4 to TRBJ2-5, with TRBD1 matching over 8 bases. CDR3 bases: TGTGCCAGCAGCCCCGGGACAGGCAGACAAGAGACCCAGTACTTC. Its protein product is CASSPGTGRQETQYF.